One and the same sample provided the 4 T cell receptor beta chains below, sequenced in a study of T cells of healthy individuals. In TCRdb, the 5' RACE reads were re-called with MiXCR into one record per CDR3 protein. This sample has over 40,000 distinct CDR3 sequences, with about 5% found just once. The receptors come from a human donor in good health.

This clonotype came up many times. The rearrangement uses TRBV11-3 and TRBJ2-7, with a possible D match to TRBD2 (6 bases). Trimming took 1 base from V and 4 from J, leaving 8 bases between them. Germline V gene sequence: CDR1 SGHNT, CDR2 YENEEA. The CDR3 runs 13 residues. The CDR3 DNA sequence: TGTGCCAGCAGCTTAGCGGCGGGATACGAGCAGTACTTC. Translating gives CASSLAAGYEQYF.

This clonotype has ten or more counts. The V and J genes are TRBV19 and TRBJ2-7; D uncertain. Between the trimmed V and J ends, which lost 5 bases and 4 bases, there was a span of 12 bases. There are 13 residues in the CDR3. The germline gives CDR1 LNHDA, CDR2 SQIVND (reference sequence). The CDR3 region has the DNA TGTGCCAGTAGTGCCAGCGTCGGGTACGAGCAGTACTTC. It specifies CASSASVGYEQYF.

This clonotype was detected only a few times. CDR3 DNA: TGTGCCAGCAGTTCAGACCACAATGAGCAGTTCTTC. Translation: CASSSDHNEQFF. The gene calls are TRBV12-3 or TRBV12-4 and TRBJ2-1, with D hard to call. The CDR3 loop spans 12 amino acids. Trimming stripped 4 bases from V and 5 bases from J, with 6 bases between.

This clonotype was seen repeatedly, ten times or more. This sequence joins TRBV11-1 and TRBJ2-3; a possible D gene is TRBD1 (6 bases). Germline CDR1 is SGHAT and CDR2 is FQDESV (reference sequence). The CDR3 runs 15 residues. V lost 3 bases and J 3 bases, leaving 13 bases between the germline ends. CDR3 in amino acids: CASSFTGISTDTQYF. For the CDR3, the DNA is TGTGCCAGCAGCTTCACAGGGATTTCTACAGATACGCAGTATTTT.